This passage covers 16 T cell receptor beta chains from one sample sequenced in a study of blood T cell repertoires in COVID-19. Repertoires were generated with immunoSEQ multiplex PCR, while TCRdb's copy carries only in-frame clones and drops some. The data show 25,000 to 30,000 clones, roughly 90% seen once. The specimen was peripheral blood. The origin of the receptors is a human donor in a cohort sampled during active COVID-19.

The rearrangement links TRBV10-1 to TRBJ2-7, with a tentative D call TRBD1 (6 bases). Trimming left V 10 bases short and J 6 bases short, with 13 bases between. CDR3 size: 11 residues. CDR1 and CDR2 from the germline V gene are WNHNN and SYGVQD (reference sequence). The CDR3 DNA reads TGCGCCACCCAACAGGGAAGCGAGCAGTACTTC. This gives the protein CATQQGSEQYF.

CDR3 DNA sequence: TGTGCCAGCAGTGCACAGGGGGCGGATGGCTACACCTTC. This codes for CASSAQGADGYTF. V and J are TRBV2 and TRBJ1-2, with TRBD1 matching 9 bases. The germline CDR1 and CDR2 sequences are SNHLY and FYNNEI. J was trimmed by 6 bases and V by 4 bases; bases with no gene match: 3. This CDR3 is built from 13 residues.

V and J are TRBV6-2 or TRBV6-3 and TRBJ2-2, with a tentative D call TRBD1 (6 bases). Per germline, CDR1 MNHEY and CDR2 SVGEGT. The CDR3 sequence is 15 residues long. V dropped 0 bases and J dropped 5 bases, with 10 bases sitting between them. CDR3 protein: CASSYSGQQTGELFF. The CDR3, as DNA: TGTGCCAGCAGTTACTCCGGACAGCAAACCGGGGAGCTGTTTTTT.

The J gene is TRBJ2-3, the V gene TRBV2, with 12 bases matching TRBD2. The V gene end was trimmed by 4 bases and the J gene end by 7 bases; junction bases not matched to a gene: 6. The germline gives CDR1 SNHLY, CDR2 FYNNEI. CDR3 length equals 15 residues. The CDR3 nucleotides are TGTGCCAGCAGTGCGGGACTAGCGGGTGTTAATACGCAGTATTTT. Translation gives CASSAGLAGVNTQYF.

The rearrangement links TRBV6-4 to TRBJ1-6; weak D call: TRBD1 (5 bases). CDR3 length: 13 residues. Trimming cost V 6 bases and J 4 bases, with 7 bases left between them. Germline V gene sequence: CDR1 MRHNA, CDR2 SNTAGT. As DNA, the CDR3 is TGTGCCAGCAGCAGGGATTATAATTCACCCCTCCACTTT. Amino acids: CASSRDYNSPLHF.

The chain employs TRBV28 and TRBJ1-1; D ambiguous. CDR3 length equals 12 residues. Germline lookup yields CDR1 MDHEN and CDR2 SYDVKM. Trimming removed 5 bases at V and 4 bases at J, with 8 bases between. DNA for the CDR3: TGTGCCAGCAGTCCTTTATCCACTGAAGCTTTCTTT. Protein: CASSPLSTEAFF.

This chain links TRBV13 with TRBJ2-3; 8 bases agree with TRBD2. Germline V gene sequence: CDR1 PRHDT, CDR2 FYEKMQ (reference sequence). The CDR3 is 18 residues long. V gave up 2 bases and J gave up 9 bases; unmatched junction bases: 19. The CDR3 coding sequence is TGTGCCAGCAGCTTATCCCCGGCGACGGGGGGGTCGCAAGAAACGCAGTATTTT. Translated, it gives CASSLSPATGGSQETQYF.

The V and J genes are TRBV5-6 and TRBJ2-1, with 7 nucleotides matching TRBD1. The CDR3 has 15 amino acids. CDR1 is SGHDT, CDR2 YYEEEE, per germline. V was pared by 4 bases and J by 3 bases, with 7 bases of the junction left unmatched. The CDR3 DNA reads TGTGCCAGCAGCAGGGGACAGCGACACTACAATGAGCAGTTCTTC. Translating it yields CASSRGQRHYNEQFF.

CDR3 loop: CASTKNRGPEAFF. The CDR3 DNA reads as TGCGCCAGCACCAAAAACAGGGGCCCTGAAGCTTTCTTT. The chain employs TRBV5-1 and TRBJ1-1; 7 nucleotides line up with TRBD1. The CDR3 consists of 13 residues. V was clipped by 6 bases and J by 6 bases; unmatched bases: 8. CDR1 is SGHRS, CDR2 YFSETQ, per germline.

The V call is TRBV5-6, the J call TRBJ2-7; D possibly corresponds to TRBD1 (6 bases). Germline assignment: CDR1 SGHDT and CDR2 YYEEEE. This CDR3 comprises 12 residues. With 0 bases removed from V and 6 bases from J, the gap between germline ends came to 7 bases. The CDR3 DNA follows: TGTGCCAGCAGCTTGGGCAGGGGCGAGCAGTACTTC. Translation: CASSLGRGEQYF.

The chain is built from TRBV6-1 and TRBJ1-1, with 7 bases aligning to TRBD1. The CDR3 spans 13 residues. V lost 3 bases and J lost 5; bases outside the gene matches: 3. In germline, CDR1 is MNHNS, CDR2 SASEGT. The CDR3 is CASSEAGGTEAFF. CDR3 coding DNA: TGTGCCAGCAGTGAGGCAGGGGGTACTGAAGCTTTCTTT.

The chain is built from TRBV2 and TRBJ2-7; 15 bases fit TRBD2. The length of the CDR3 is 14 residues. CDR1 and CDR2 (germline): SNHLY, FYNNEI. After removal of 6 bases from V and 9 bases from J, the junction contained 6 bases not matched to a gene. The CDR3: CASRGLAGGFGQYF. The DNA for the CDR3 is TGTGCCAGCAGGGGACTAGCGGGGGGATTTGGGCAGTACTTC. Full variable domain (rest looked up from reference TRBV2 and TRBJ2-7): EPEVTQTPSHQVTQMGQEVILRCVPISNHLYFYWYRQILGQKVEFLVSFYNNEISEKSEIFDDQFSVERPDGSNFTLKIRSTKLEDSAMYFCASRGLAGGFGQYFGPGTRLTVT.

In its sample, this clone was seen once. The rearrangement joins TRBV30 to TRBJ2-7; tentative D call: TRBD1 (6 bases). The CDR3 runs 13 residues. CDR1 is GTSNPN and CDR2 is SVGIG in the germline V gene (reference sequence). Deletions cut 3 bases from V and 6 bases from J, with 15 bases between. The CDR3 region is CAWSAYQGLEQYF. DNA for the CDR3: TGTGCCTGGAGCGCATACCAGGGGCTCGAGCAGTACTTC.

The count of this clone is one. J is TRBJ1-5 and V is TRBV28, with D possibly matching TRBD1 (6 bases). V was clipped by 6 bases and J by 0 bases, with 15 bases between them. The CDR3 extends over 16 amino acids. The germline gives CDR1 MDHEN, CDR2 SYDVKM. The CDR3 is CASSQASGASNQPQHF. The CDR3 DNA reads TGTGCCAGCAGCCAGGCCTCAGGGGCTAGCAATCAGCCCCAGCATTTT.

The CDR3 nucleotides are TGTGCCAGTAGCGATCCGGGACAGTTCAACACCGGGGAGCTGTTTTTT. Its translation: CASSDPGQFNTGELFF. The V gene is TRBV19, the J gene TRBJ2-2; 7 positions match TRBD1. This CDR3 contains 16 residues. Germline CDR1 is LNHDA and CDR2 is SQIVND (reference sequence). V lost 6 bases, J lost 2 bases, and 9 bases stayed unmatched.

The chain carries TRBV14 and TRBJ2-7; TRBD1 matches 7 bases. The CDR3 is 17 amino acids. The ends lost 2 bases at V and 0 bases at J; junction bases unmatched: 10. Germline V lookup: CDR1 SGHDN, CDR2 FVKESK. As DNA, the CDR3 is TGTGCCAGCAGCCAAAATAAACCCCGGACAGGCTCCTACGAGCAGTACTTC. It translates to CASSQNKPRTGSYEQYF. Supplemented by reference TRBV14 and TRBJ2-7, the full variable domain reads EAGVTQFPSHSVIEKGQTVTLRCDPISGHDNLYWYRRVMGKEIKFLLHFVKESKQDESGMPNNRFLAERTGGTYSTLKVQPAELEDSGVYFCASSQNKPRTGSYEQYFGPGTRLTVT.